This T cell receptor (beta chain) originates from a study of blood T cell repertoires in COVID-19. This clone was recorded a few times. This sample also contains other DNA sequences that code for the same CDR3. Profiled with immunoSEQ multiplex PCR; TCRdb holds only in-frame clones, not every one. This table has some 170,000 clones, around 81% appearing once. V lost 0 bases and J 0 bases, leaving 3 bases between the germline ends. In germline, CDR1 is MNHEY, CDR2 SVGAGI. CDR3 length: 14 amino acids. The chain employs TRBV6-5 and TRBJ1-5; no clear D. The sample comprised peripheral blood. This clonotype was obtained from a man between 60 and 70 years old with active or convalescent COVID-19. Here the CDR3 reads CASSYSGSNQPQHF. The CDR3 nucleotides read TGTGCCAGCAGTTACTCCGGTAGCAATCAGCCCCAGCATTTT.